This TCR beta chain was sequenced in a study of vaccination and CD4 T cells after COVID-19. J gave up 4 bases and V 3 bases, and 6 bases lay outside the gene matches. The CDR3 is 13 residues long. The germline V gene has CDR1 DFQATT and CDR2 SNEGSKA (reference sequence). An Oncomine TCR Beta short-read assay was used to sequence the DNA from cultured CD4+ T cells. Genomic DNA was drawn out of CD4+ T cells grown in culture. TCRdb fed the PCR reads into MiXCR, producing one record per CDR3 protein. This sample yields 15,000 to 20,000 distinct CDR3 sequences, of which about half are seen a single time; around 9.6% belongs to the top ten. Points on this clonotype: Its antigen is still unknown.

This sample's treatment: roughly 10-day PBMC culture with coronavirus spike peptide pools or control peptides (ViraFEST assay). The sample was CD4+ T cells from blood, cultured in vitro, taken before SARS-CoV-2 vaccination. The receptor was isolated from a human donor who had recovered from COVID-19. This chain links TRBV20-1 with TRBJ2-7; TRBD2 matches at 7 bases. Here the CDR3 reads CSASGGGGYEQYF. CDR3 nucleotides: TGCAGTGCTAGCGGTGGGGGGGGTTACGAGCAGTACTTC.